One and the same sample provided the 10 T cell receptor beta chains below, sequenced in a study of pediatric ulcerative colitis. Rectal tissue came from one to two pinch biopsies taken at colonoscopy. Method: immunoSEQ multiplex PCR; TCRdb's copy keeps in-frame clones and lacks some. Of tens of thousands of clones in the sample, roughly 70% were seen once. The sequenced sample consisted of gut tissue. All receptors come from a boy aged 5-17 years with severe ulcerative colitis.

The chain is built from TRBV27 and TRBJ1-6; D not resolved. The CDR3 consists of 13 residues. V dropped 5 bases and J dropped 10 bases, with 12 bases sitting between them. Germline loops: CDR1 MNHEY, CDR2 SMNVEV (reference sequence). The CDR3 here is CASSLNGISPLHF. As DNA, the CDR3 is TGTGCCAGCAGTCTAAACGGGATATCACCCCTCCACTTT.

The DNA for the CDR3 is TGTGCCAGCAGTTACTCGACGGGGGGGGAGACCCAGTACTTC. This encodes CASSYSTGGETQYF. The gene calls are TRBV6-5 and TRBJ2-5, with TRBD2 identical over 8 bases. V shed 0 bases and J 5 bases; nucleotides not matched to a gene: 2. The CDR3 sequence is 14 residues long. Per the germline V gene, CDR1 is MNHEY and CDR2 is SVGAGI.

The V call is TRBV5-1, the J call TRBJ2-2; D is perhaps TRBD1 (5 bases). The CDR3 runs 14 residues. Germline V gene lookup returns CDR1 SGHRS and CDR2 YFSETQ. V was clipped by 0 bases and J by 4 bases, with 7 bases between them. The CDR3 bases are TGCGCCAGCAGCTTGGGACAGACCACCGGGGAGCTGTTTTTT. Protein product: CASSLGQTTGELFF. Variable domain in full (rest from reference TRBV5-1 and TRBJ2-2): KAGVTQTPRYLIKTRGQQVTLSCSPISGHRSVSWYQQTPGQGLQFLFEYFSETQRNKGNFPGRFSGRQFSNSRSEMNVSTLELGDSALYLCASSLGQTTGELFFGEGSRLTVL.

The rearrangement joins TRBV5-1 to TRBJ2-5; D tentatively fits TRBD1 or TRBD2 (5 bases each). With the DNA end fitting TRBJ2-7 better, the J assignment may be wrong. The CDR3 is 15 residues long. Germline values: CDR1 SGHRS, CDR2 YFSETQ. CDR3 nucleotides: TGCGCCAGCAGCATAGAAACCGGGGCCAGCTACGAGCAGTACTTC. Its translation is CASSIETGASYEQYF.

The V gene is TRBV27, the J gene TRBJ1-2; D is unclear. The CDR3 runs to 16 residues. The germline CDR1 and CDR2 sequences are MNHEY and SMNVEV (reference sequence). V lost 5 bases and J lost 1, with 17 bases in between. Here the CDR3 DNA reads TGTGCCAGCAGTCTGGCCCCTAGGACCTTTAACTATGGCTACACCTTC. Translation gives CASSLAPRTFNYGYTF.

The chain links TRBV9 to TRBJ1-1; the D is unclear. Between the trimmed V and J ends, which lost 3 bases and 8 bases, there was a span of 11 bases. Germline V CDR1 and CDR2: SGDLS, YYNGEE. The CDR3 is 12 amino acids. CDR3: CASSGYGQEAFF. Written as DNA, the CDR3 is TGTGCCAGCAGCGGATACGGGCAGGAAGCTTTCTTT.

This clone was observed a handful of times. The genes are TRBV2 and TRBJ1-6, with TRBD1 as a possible D gene (5 bases). V was cut by 4 bases and J by 8 bases, with 6 bases left in between. Germline V gene data show CDR1 as SNHLY and CDR2 as FYNNEI. This CDR3 spans 12 amino acids. Written as DNA, the CDR3 is TGTGCCAGCAGTGCGGGGGATTCACCCCTCCACTTT. This translates into CASSAGDSPLHF.

This rearrangement joins TRBV9 to TRBJ2-5; a weak D match, TRBD2 (6 bases). Germline CDR1 reads SGDLS; CDR2 reads YYNGEE. Trimming shortened V by 4 bases and J by 10 bases, and 23 bases separated the two germline ends. The CDR3 length is 15 residues. The CDR3 DNA reads TGTGCCAGCAGCTCACTACATAGTCGGGACTCCTTCCAGTACTTC. Its protein is CASSSLHSRDSFQYF.

V gene TRBV9 combines with J gene TRBJ2-1, with 8 bases matching TRBD1. CDR1 is SGDLS, CDR2 YYNGEE, per germline. The CDR3 has 16 residues. J gave up 5 bases and V 4 bases, and 11 bases lay outside the gene matches. The DNA of the CDR3 is TGTGCCAGCAGCCCCCAAACAGGGACAGGTAACAATGAGCAGTTCTTC. As protein: CASSPQTGTGNNEQFF.

V and J are TRBV5-6 and TRBJ2-6, with 9 bases lining up with TRBD1. Germline V gives CDR1 SGHDT, CDR2 YYEEEE. J lost 1 base, V lost 1 base, and 6 bases had no gene match. The CDR3 is 18 residues long. The CDR3, as DNA: TGTGCCAGCAGCTTGAACAGGGGGCGTGTATCTGGGGCCAACGTCCTGACTTTC. Its translation is CASSLNRGRVSGANVLTF.